This T cell receptor (beta chain) was captured in a study of shared clonotypes between healthy human individuals. This CDR3 has 12 residues. Germline-derived CDR1 and CDR2 are LNHDA and SQIVND (reference sequence). The V end was cut by 6 bases, the J end by 9 bases, with 12 bases between. As processed by the authors: Junction-only sequences without quality scores came from ImmunoSEQ, so filtering differed. Method: immunoSEQ multiplex PCR; TCRdb's copy keeps in-frame clones and lacks some. V, J and clone size derive from that table, while D and trimming were established from the DNA sequence. In the table there are some 2,100,000 clones, roughly 91% of which are singletons. CD8 cells regarded as naive lacked CD45RO, were positively chosen for CCR7, and omitted terminally differentiated effector memory CD45RA+ cells.

The chain employs TRBV19 and TRBJ2-1, with a weak D call TRBD1 (6 bases). The clonotype originates from a man between 18 and 35 years old in good health. Some clones in this sample may be carry-over from other donors' samples. Sequenced input: naive CD8+ T cells from PBMCs. The DNA for the CDR3 is TGTGCCAGTAGCCACAGGGTTGGTGAGCAGTTCTTC. Translation gives CASSHRVGEQFF.